This record looks at one TCR beta chain sequence and its context. Its matching antigen is unknown. The data were obtained in a study of T-cell memory formation after mild COVID-19. General study findings and limits: The authors did not confirm SARS-CoV-2 specificity of second-wave clones peaking day 37. Memory cells collected pre-infection included some clones that later responded, suggesting cross-reactive memory joined. While clones contracting from day 15 to 85 were balanced between CD4 and CD8, later expanders leaned CD4+.

Constant-segment primers and 5'RACE yielded cDNA libraries for TCR alpha and TCR beta, each carrying sample barcodes and UMIs. One entry per CDR3 protein results from TCRdb running MiXCR on the 5' RACE reads. Of a few hundred thousand distinct CDR3 sequences detected, about a fifth appear once; the ten largest clones hold roughly 9.1%. This clonotype was sampled from an adult woman who had mild COVID-19 (a few samples of this study predate the infection). Cell type and time point are not known. The specimen sequenced was PBMCs or a T cell subset sorted from them (not recorded which).

The CDR3 DNA reads TGTGCCAGCAGCGTATCCGGATTGGGACAGGGATTAAACGAGCAGTACTTC. Translating gives CASSVSGLGQGLNEQYF. The chain uses TRBV9 and TRBJ2-7; 9 bases are shared with TRBD1. This CDR3 is built from 17 residues. Trimming at V came to 1 base and at J to 5 bases, leaving 13 bases not matched to a gene. Germline V gene lookup returns CDR1 SGDLS and CDR2 YYNGEE.